Below, 30 T cell receptor beta chains from the same sample are listed, as sequenced in a study of neurological immune-mediated disorders. Stated time point: longitudinal time-point 1 (baseline). TCRdb reanalysed the 5' RACE reads using MiXCR and keeps one entry per CDR3 protein. The sample holds tens of thousands of distinct CDR3 sequences, about 9.4% seen once. Sequenced material: PBMCs. These receptors came from a man aged 25 to 40 in good health.

There are many counts of this clonotype. V gene TRBV20-1 combines with J gene TRBJ2-7, with 15 bases identical to TRBD2. The CDR3 totals 13 residues. Looked up from germline, CDR1 is DFQATT and CDR2 is SNEGSKA (reference sequence). Germline trimming cut 5 bases from V and 7 bases from J; bases unmatched to any gene: 3. The CDR3, as DNA: TGCAGTGCTTGGGGACTAGCGGGAGGTGAGCAGTACTTC. As protein: CSAWGLAGGEQYF.

This chain uses TRBV10-3 with TRBJ2-3, with TRBD2 identical over 13 bases. The V gene end was trimmed by 7 bases and the J gene end by 2 bases; junction bases not matched to a gene: 12. The CDR3 is made up of 18 amino acids. Germline CDR1 reads ENHRY; CDR2 reads SYGVKD. The CDR3 nucleotides are TGTGCCATCAAAAAGACTAGCGGGAGGCACTCTACCACAGATACGCAGTATTTT. Translating it yields CAIKKTSGRHSTTDTQYF.

The table lists this clonotype with many counts. The V gene is TRBV3-1, the J gene TRBJ2-7, with 8 bases identical to TRBD1. The V gene's germline CDR1 is LGHDT and CDR2 YNNKEL (reference sequence). This CDR3 contains 16 residues. Trimming cost V 5 bases and J 0 bases; bases outside gene matches: 9. The CDR3 sequence is CASSDPTGVPSYEQYF. DNA of the CDR3: TGTGCCAGCAGCGACCCGACAGGGGTCCCCTCCTACGAGCAGTACTTC.

This clonotype was recorded at least ten times. The V and J genes are TRBV20-1 and TRBJ1-5; maybe TRBD1 (5 bases). Germline CDR1 reads DFQATT; CDR2 reads SNEGSKA (reference sequence). Trimming pared 3 bases from V and 0 bases from J, leaving 9 bases between. The CDR3 sequence is 14 residues long. CDR3 DNA: TGCAGTGCTAGGGAGGGGTATAGCAATCAGCCCCAGCATTTT. Its translation: CSAREGYSNQPQHF.

This clonotype came up many times. V and J are TRBV29-1 and TRBJ1-2; TRBD1 matches 7 bases. From germline, CDR1 is SQVTM and CDR2 ANQGSEA. CDR3 length equals 11 residues. V shed 7 bases, J shed 6 bases, and the junction held 5 bases outside the gene matches. The CDR3 sequence is CSARGQHGYTF. Here the CDR3 DNA reads TGCAGCGCCCGGGGACAGCATGGCTACACCTTC.

V and J are TRBV14 and TRBJ2-1; 16 nucleotides agree with TRBD2. Germline V lookup: CDR1 SGHDN, CDR2 FVKESK. V lost 0 bases, J lost 2 bases, and 4 bases stayed unmatched. CDR3 size: 19 residues. In nucleotides, the CDR3 is TGTGCCAGCAGCCAAGATAGCGGGACTAGCGGGAGGGCCTACAATGAGCAGTTCTTC. This encodes CASSQDSGTSGRAYNEQFF.

This clonotype has at least ten counts. V and J are TRBV20-1 and TRBJ2-7; 9 positions agree with TRBD2. Germline CDR1 is DFQATT and CDR2 is SNEGSKA (reference sequence). V trimming: 3 bases; J trimming: 5 bases; junction bases outside the gene matches: 11. CDR3 length: 15 residues. For the CDR3, the DNA is TGCAGTGCTAGTCTCTGGCGGGAGGGCTTCAACGAGCAGTACTTC. This gives the protein CSASLWREGFNEQYF.

The rearrangement links TRBV27 to TRBJ2-7, with 7 bases aligning to TRBD2. V dropped 6 bases and J dropped 7; count of bases not matched to a gene: 12. From germline, CDR1 is MNHEY and CDR2 SMNVEV (reference sequence). The CDR3 covers 14 residues. The CDR3 DNA follows: TGTGCCAGCAGGGCAAGCAGCGGGAAGACAGAGCAGTACTTC. Translating it yields CASRASSGKTEQYF.

This clonotype was found many times. V is TRBV12-3 or TRBV12-4 and J is TRBJ2-1; TRBD2 matches 11 bases. V lost 4 bases to trimming and J lost 3 bases; unmatched junction nucleotides: 5. The CDR3 sequence is 16 residues long. The CDR3 reads CASSSPLAGGYNEQFF. The CDR3 coding sequence is TGTGCCAGCAGTTCCCCCCTAGCGGGAGGCTACAATGAGCAGTTCTTC.

The CDR3 is CASSRATGLQETQYF. In DNA form, the CDR3 reads TGTGCCAGCTCACGGGCTACCGGATTACAAGAGACCCAGTACTTC. The genes are TRBV18 and TRBJ2-5, with D hard to call. Germline CDR1 is KGHSH and CDR2 is LQKENI. Trimming removed 4 bases from V and 2 bases from J, with 14 bases in between. The CDR3 consists of 15 residues.

This clonotype was recorded at least ten times. The chain couples TRBV7-2 to TRBJ2-7; possible D gene TRBD2, 5 bases. The CDR3 consists of 12 residues. Germline-derived CDR1 and CDR2 are SGHTA and FQGNSA. Trimming pared 5 bases from V and 6 bases from J, leaving 11 bases between. CDR3 DNA: TGTGCCAGCAGCCAACTAGGGTCCGAGCAGTACTTC. Translation gives CASSQLGSEQYF.

In this sample, this clonotype turned up many times. The chain is built from TRBV6-5 and TRBJ2-1, with D perhaps TRBD1 or TRBD2 (7 bases each). Germline CDR1 is MNHEY and CDR2 is SVGAGI. With 5 bases removed from V and 12 bases from J, the gap between germline ends came to 11 bases. The CDR3 is made up of 11 amino acids. CDR3 loop: CASSERDRQFF. The CDR3 DNA reads as TGTGCCAGCAGTGAGCGGGACAGGCAGTTCTTC.

This clonotype has a count of ten or more. This sequence joins TRBV27 and TRBJ2-3; D perhaps matches TRBD1 (5 bases). Per germline, CDR1 MNHEY and CDR2 SMNVEV (reference sequence). V shed 0 bases and J shed 1 base, with 8 bases lying between them. The CDR3 runs to 15 residues. The CDR3, as DNA: TGTGCCAGCAGTTTATCGGCCAGGGGCACAGATACGCAGTATTTT. Its translation is CASSLSARGTDTQYF.

This clonotype was recorded many times. The chain is built from TRBV5-1 and TRBJ2-7, with TRBD1 as a possible D gene (5 bases). The germline gives CDR1 SGHRS, CDR2 YFSETQ. The length of the CDR3 is 13 residues. The germline V and J ends were trimmed by 0 bases and 7 bases, with 11 bases remaining between them. The chain's CDR3 is CASSLGQQREQYF. CDR3 coding DNA: TGCGCCAGCAGCTTGGGACAGCAAAGAGAGCAGTACTTC.

This clonotype was detected many times. The chain employs TRBV28 and TRBJ2-7; D is possibly TRBD1 or TRBD2 (5 bases each). The V end lost 6 bases, the J end lost 3 bases, and 21 bases lay between the germline ends. CDR3 size: 16 residues. From germline, CDR1 is MDHEN and CDR2 SYDVKM. The CDR3: CASRTDGGRPGYEQYF. CDR3 nucleotide sequence: TGTGCCAGCAGGACTGATGGGGGAAGGCCGGGCTACGAGCAGTACTTC.

This clonotype was detected ten times or more. The chain combines TRBV5-1 with TRBJ2-3; 8 positions match TRBD1. Trimming removed 0 bases from V and 4 bases from J; junction bases left unmatched: 10. Germline CDR1 SGHRS, CDR2 YFSETQ. The CDR3 length is 17 residues. The CDR3 here is CASSLGSVTGEADTQYF. The CDR3 coding sequence is TGCGCCAGCAGCTTGGGGTCGGTGACAGGGGAGGCAGATACGCAGTATTTT.

This clonotype was seen repeatedly, ten times or more. This rearrangement joins TRBV24-1 to TRBJ1-2; 7 bases agree with TRBD1. The CDR3 extends over 14 amino acids. Germline CDR1 reads KGHDR; CDR2 reads SFDVKD. Trimming at V came to 1 base and at J to 7 bases, leaving 5 bases not matched to a gene. The CDR3 DNA reads TGTGCCACCAGTGATTTCGACAGGGTCGGTGGCTACACCTTC. Its protein product is CATSDFDRVGGYTF.

This clonotype was recorded many times. The chain couples TRBV20-1 to TRBJ2-1; D not resolved. Germline V gives CDR1 DFQATT, CDR2 SNEGSKA (reference sequence). V gave up 5 bases and J gave up 7 bases, with 18 bases separating them. The CDR3 totals 14 residues. The CDR3 here is CSAPKSRAGNEQFF. CDR3 DNA: TGCAGTGCTCCAAAATCACGGGCCGGTAATGAGCAGTTCTTC.

This clonotype showed up many times. This rearrangement joins TRBV5-1 to TRBJ1-5, with D unclear. V lost 1 base to trimming and J lost 0 bases, with 11 bases between them. The germline CDR1 and CDR2 sequences are SGHRS and YFSETQ. CDR3 length: 16 amino acids. The CDR3, as DNA: TGCGCCAGCAGCTTGTTGCCCGCCGATAGCAATCAGCCCCAGCATTTT. Encoded protein: CASSLLPADSNQPQHF.

There are many counts of this clonotype. The gene calls are TRBV29-1 and TRBJ1-2, with D possibly being TRBD1 (6 bases). CDR3 size: 15 residues. From germline, CDR1 is SQVTM and CDR2 ANQGSEA. The V end was cut by 3 bases, the J end by 0 bases, with 14 bases between. The CDR3 sequence: CSVEPQGDPNYGYTF. Written as DNA, the CDR3 is TGCAGCGTTGAGCCACAGGGTGACCCTAACTATGGCTACACCTTC.

The table lists this clonotype with many counts. The CDR3 sequence is CASAALNARTSGKETQYF. The CDR3 coding sequence is TGTGCCAGCGCCGCTCTCAATGCCCGGACTAGCGGAAAAGAGACCCAGTACTTC. V gene TRBV3-1 combines with J gene TRBJ2-5, with 10 bases that match TRBD2. Trimming cost V 8 bases and J 3 bases; bases outside gene matches: 18. This CDR3 contains 18 residues. Germline V gene sequence: CDR1 LGHDT, CDR2 YNNKEL (reference sequence).

This clonotype was found many times. The genes are TRBV5-1 and TRBJ2-5; D unclear. This CDR3 is built from 15 residues. Trimming stripped 0 bases from V and 2 bases from J, with 11 bases between. Germline values: CDR1 SGHRS, CDR2 YFSETQ. CDR3 sequence (DNA): TGCGCCAGCAGCTTGGGACAACAACGGCAAGAGACCCAGTACTTC. It codes for CASSLGQQRQETQYF.

This clonotype showed up many times. The V and J genes are TRBV7-6 and TRBJ2-3; D not certain. CDR1 and CDR2 (germline): SGHVS, FNYEAQ. The V gene lost 4 bases and the J gene lost 2 bases, with 7 bases spanning the gap. CDR3 length equals 13 residues. The CDR3 reads CASSSPNTDTQYF. The CDR3 bases are TGTGCCAGCAGCTCGCCTAACACAGATACGCAGTATTTT.

This clonotype was picked up many times. The chain carries TRBV3-1 and TRBJ2-3, with 10 positions matching TRBD2. In germline, CDR1 is LGHDT, CDR2 YNNKEL (reference sequence). This CDR3 has 18 residues. The junction had 11 bases not matched to a gene; V was cut back by 0 bases and J by 5 bases. The CDR3 DNA sequence: TGTGCCAGCAGCCAAGATAGGTCTAGCGGGAGAACGAAAGATACGCAGTATTTT. Translating gives CASSQDRSSGRTKDTQYF.

At least ten counts were recorded for this clonotype. V and J are TRBV5-1 and TRBJ2-1, with TRBD1 matching over 12 bases. Germline CDR1 and CDR2: SGHRS and YFSETQ. With 7 bases clipped from V and 6 bases from J, the junction kept 8 bases outside the gene matches. There are 15 residues in the CDR3. The chain's CDR3 is CASRFGTGGINEQFF. Here the CDR3 DNA reads TGCGCCAGCCGATTCGGGACAGGGGGCATCAATGAGCAGTTCTTC.

This clonotype has ten or more counts. The rearrangement links TRBV12-3 or TRBV12-4 to TRBJ2-3; D unresolved. The CDR3 totals 12 residues. Trimming stripped 1 base from V and 3 bases from J, with 2 bases between. The CDR3 loop is CASSLVTDTQYF. As DNA, the CDR3 is TGTGCCAGCAGTTTAGTAACAGATACGCAGTATTTT.

This clonotype was detected many times. CDR3 sequence: CASSLKGDGANVLTF. The CDR3, as DNA: TGTGCCAGCAGCTTAAAGGGGGATGGGGCCAACGTCCTGACTTTC. The J gene is TRBJ2-6, the V gene TRBV7-9; TRBD1 is a possible D gene (6 bases). Germline loops: CDR1 SEHNR, CDR2 FQNEAQ (reference sequence). The V gene lost 2 bases and the J gene lost 3 bases, with 8 bases spanning the gap. The CDR3 is made up of 15 amino acids. Supplemented by reference TRBV7-9 and TRBJ2-6, the full variable domain reads DTGVSQNPRHKITKRGQNVTFRCDPISEHNRLYWYRQTLGQGPEFLTYFQNEAQLEKSRLLSDRFSAERPKGSFSTLEIQRTEQGDSAMYLCASSLKGDGANVLTFGAGSRLTVL.

This clonotype was seen a few times. The V call is TRBV7-8, the J call TRBJ2-1, with TRBD2 identical over 11 bases. With V trimmed by 1 base and J by 9 bases, 8 bases remained unmatched. Germline lookup yields CDR1 SGHVS and CDR2 FQNEAQ. CDR3 length: 16 amino acids. The CDR3 loop reads CASSLGLAGGQGEQFF. CDR3 DNA sequence: TGTGCCAGCAGCTTAGGGTTAGCGGGAGGGCAGGGTGAGCAGTTCTTC. The full variable domain, with the rest looked up from reference TRBV7-8 and TRBJ2-1, is GAGVSQSPRYKVAKRGQDVALRCDPISGHVSLFWYQQALGQGPEFLTYFQNEAQLDKSGLPSDRFFAERPEGSVSTLKIQRTQQEDSAVYLCASSLGLAGGQGEQFFGPGTRLTVL.

This clonotype was counted only a few times. V is TRBV14 and J is TRBJ1-1; possible D gene TRBD1, 5 bases. There are 14 residues in the CDR3. Trimming removed 3 bases from V and 0 bases from J, with 8 bases in between. Germline V gene sequence: CDR1 SGHDN, CDR2 FVKESK. CDR3 residues: CASSQGGMNTEAFF. CDR3 nucleotides: TGTGCCAGCAGCCAGGGGGGGATGAACACTGAAGCTTTCTTT. Combining the CDR3 with reference TRBV14 and TRBJ1-1 gives the whole variable domain EAGVTQFPSHSVIEKGQTVTLRCDPISGHDNLYWYRRVMGKEIKFLLHFVKESKQDESGMPNNRFLAERTGGTYSTLKVQPAELEDSGVYFCASSQGGMNTEAFFGQGTRLTVV.

In its sample, this clonotype was seen many times. This sequence joins TRBV6-2 or TRBV6-3 and TRBJ1-1, with D possibly matching TRBD1 (5 bases). The CDR3 runs to 14 residues. Germline V gene sequence: CDR1 MNHEY, CDR2 SVGEGT. Trimming removed 6 bases at V and 12 bases at J, with 23 bases between. The CDR3 sequence: CASSPWRGEILSFF. The CDR3 DNA follows: TGTGCCAGCAGCCCCTGGCGGGGGGAAATCCTGTCTTTCTTT.